The clone carrying this T cell receptor beta chain was observed many times. Its specificity is unknown. The library was made from cDNA and included unique molecular identifiers. Some 540,000 cDNA molecules were obtained from roughly 1.1 to 9.2 million T cells. TCRdb recomputed calls from the PCR reads with MiXCR, one row per CDR3 protein. The top ten hold around 0.55% of the sample, which has fewer than 850,000 distinct CDR3 sequences, roughly 27% seen once. The CDR3 is 13 amino acids. The germline V and J ends were trimmed by 5 bases and 2 bases, with 10 bases remaining between them. The data were taken from a study of post-analysis software for immune sequencing data. Study in general: The disease courses covered relapsing-remitting, secondary progressive and progressive-relapsing multiple sclerosis.

Overall study results and limits: Significantly lower normalized Chao1 diversity was found in patients with multiple sclerosis relative to controls. Samples prepared in the same batch strongly co-clustered by F measure. Elevated frequency relative to controls characterized roughly five TRBV segments in patients, TRBV5-6, TRBV5-1 and TRBV20-1 among them.

The sequencing input was blood. The rearrangement links TRBV12-3 or TRBV12-4 to TRBJ2-7, with TRBD2 as a possible D gene (5 bases). This TCR was sampled from a girl between 10 and 17 years old with multiple sclerosis. The CDR3 coding sequence is TGTGCCAGCAGTCATGACGGGACCTACGAGCAGTACTTC. Residues: CASSHDGTYEQYF.